This TCR beta chain was identified during a study of blood T cell repertoires in COVID-19. Study context: T cells, B-cell-depleted T cells, or PBMCs provided the cDNA or gDNA that served as material.

In the study's own analysis: It was from reference gene primer amplification that nucleated cell counts were estimated. Generated by immunoSEQ multiplex PCR, the TCRdb table keeps only in-frame clones and is missing some. The V and J calls and clone size come from that table; D and trimming were worked out from the DNA. The sample records about 150,000 clones, about 79% being singletons. This CDR3 has 12 residues. V lost 3 bases and J lost 5, with 10 bases in between. CDR1 is SQVTM, CDR2 ANQGSEA, per germline. This sequence originates from a woman aged 55-69 years with acute or convalescent COVID-19. Sequenced material: peripheral blood. The V and J genes are TRBV29-1 and TRBJ1-1, with D unclear. The chain's CDR3 is CSVEATGTEAFF. DNA of the CDR3: TGCAGCGTTGAGGCAACGGGGACTGAAGCTTTCTTT.